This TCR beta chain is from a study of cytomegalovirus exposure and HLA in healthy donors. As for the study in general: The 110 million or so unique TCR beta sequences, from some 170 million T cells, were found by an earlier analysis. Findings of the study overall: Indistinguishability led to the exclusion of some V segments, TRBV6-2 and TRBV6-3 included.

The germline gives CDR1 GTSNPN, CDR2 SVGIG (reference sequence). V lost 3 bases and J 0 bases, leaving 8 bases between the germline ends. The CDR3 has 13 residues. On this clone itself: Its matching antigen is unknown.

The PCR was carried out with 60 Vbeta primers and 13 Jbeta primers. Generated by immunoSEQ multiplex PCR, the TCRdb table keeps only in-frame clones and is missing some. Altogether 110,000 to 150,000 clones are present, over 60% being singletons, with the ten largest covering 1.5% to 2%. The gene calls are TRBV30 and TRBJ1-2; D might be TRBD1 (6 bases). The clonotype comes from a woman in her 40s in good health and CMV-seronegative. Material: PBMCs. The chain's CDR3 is CAWSRTANYGYTF. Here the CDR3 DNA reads TGTGCCTGGAGCCGGACAGCTAACTATGGCTACACCTTC.